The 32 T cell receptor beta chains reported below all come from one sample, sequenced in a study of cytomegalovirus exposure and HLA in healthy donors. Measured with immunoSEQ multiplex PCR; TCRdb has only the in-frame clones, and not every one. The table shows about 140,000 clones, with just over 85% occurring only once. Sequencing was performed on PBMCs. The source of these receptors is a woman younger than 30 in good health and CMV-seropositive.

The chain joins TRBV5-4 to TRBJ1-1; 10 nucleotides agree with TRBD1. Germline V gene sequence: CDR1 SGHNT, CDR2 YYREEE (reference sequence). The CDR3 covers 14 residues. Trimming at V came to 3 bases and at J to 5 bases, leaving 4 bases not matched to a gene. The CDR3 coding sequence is TGTGCCAGCAGCTCCGGGACAGGGGTAACTGAAGCTTTCTTT. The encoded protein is CASSSGTGVTEAFF.

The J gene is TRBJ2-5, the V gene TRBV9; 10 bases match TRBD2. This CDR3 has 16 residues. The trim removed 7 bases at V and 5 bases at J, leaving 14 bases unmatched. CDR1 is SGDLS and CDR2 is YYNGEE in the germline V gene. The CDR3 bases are TGTGCCAGCGCCCCTTCAGCGGGAGGGTTTCAGGAGACCCAGTACTTC. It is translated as CASAPSAGGFQETQYF.

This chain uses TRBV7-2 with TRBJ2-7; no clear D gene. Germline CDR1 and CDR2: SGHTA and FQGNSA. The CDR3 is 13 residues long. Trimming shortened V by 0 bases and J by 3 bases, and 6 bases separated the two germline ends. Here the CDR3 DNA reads TGTGCCAGCAGCTTAGCCCAGTTCTACGAGCAGTACTTC. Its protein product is CASSLAQFYEQYF.

CDR3 nucleotide sequence: TGTGCCAGCAGCCAAGATCAAGCCACCGGGGAGCTGTTTTTT. Translation gives CASSQDQATGELFF. V is TRBV4-2 and J is TRBJ2-2, with no clear D. V lost 0 bases, J lost 4 bases, and 6 bases lay in between. The CDR3 sequence is 14 residues long. Per the germline V gene, CDR1 is LGHNA and CDR2 is YNFKEQ.

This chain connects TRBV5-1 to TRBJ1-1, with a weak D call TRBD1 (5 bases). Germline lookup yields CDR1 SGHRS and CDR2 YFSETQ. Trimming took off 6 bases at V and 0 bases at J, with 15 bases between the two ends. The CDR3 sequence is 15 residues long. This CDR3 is CASKLAGLMNTEAFF. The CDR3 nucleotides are TGCGCCAGCAAGCTCGCAGGGCTCATGAACACTGAAGCTTTCTTT. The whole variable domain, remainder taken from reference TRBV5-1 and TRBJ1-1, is KAGVTQTPRYLIKTRGQQVTLSCSPISGHRSVSWYQQTPGQGLQFLFEYFSETQRNKGNFPGRFSGRQFSNSRSEMNVSTLELGDSALYLCASKLAGLMNTEAFFGQGTRLTVV.

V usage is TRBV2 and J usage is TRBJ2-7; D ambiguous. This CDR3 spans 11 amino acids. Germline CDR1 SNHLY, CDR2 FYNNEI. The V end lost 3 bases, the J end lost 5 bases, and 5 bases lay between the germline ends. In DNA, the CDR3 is TGTGCCAGCAGTGAGGCGGACGAGCAGTACTTC. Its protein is CASSEADEQYF.

The chain's CDR3 is CASSLNGGTDTQYF. As DNA, the CDR3 is TGTGCCAGCAGCTTAAACGGGGGTACAGATACGCAGTATTTT. This chain connects TRBV7-6 to TRBJ2-3, with D possibly matching TRBD2 (6 bases). Germline V gives CDR1 SGHVS, CDR2 FNYEAQ. CDR3 length: 14 amino acids. Trimming shortened V by 2 bases and J by 3 bases, and 9 bases separated the two germline ends.

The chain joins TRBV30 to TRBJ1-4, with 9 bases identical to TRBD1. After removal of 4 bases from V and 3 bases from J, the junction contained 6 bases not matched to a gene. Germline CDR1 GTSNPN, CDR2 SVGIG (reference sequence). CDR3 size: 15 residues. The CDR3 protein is CAWTPGQGSNEKLFF. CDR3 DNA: TGTGCCTGGACCCCGGGACAGGGTTCTAATGAAAAACTGTTTTTT.

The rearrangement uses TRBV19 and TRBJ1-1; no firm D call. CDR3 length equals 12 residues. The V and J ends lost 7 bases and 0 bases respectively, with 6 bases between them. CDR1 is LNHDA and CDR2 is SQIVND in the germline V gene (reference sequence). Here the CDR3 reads CASISMNTEAFF. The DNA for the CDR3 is TGTGCCAGTATTTCAATGAACACTGAAGCTTTCTTT. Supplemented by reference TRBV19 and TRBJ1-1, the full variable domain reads DGGITQSPKYLFRKEGQNVTLSCEQNLNHDAMYWYRQDPGQGLRLIYYSQIVNDFQKGDIAEGYSVSREKKESFPLTVTSAQKNPTAFYLCASISMNTEAFFGQGTRLTVV.

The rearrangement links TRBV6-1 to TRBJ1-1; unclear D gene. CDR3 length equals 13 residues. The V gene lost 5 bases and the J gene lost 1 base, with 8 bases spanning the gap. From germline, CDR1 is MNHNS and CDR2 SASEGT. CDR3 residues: CASSHTTNTEAFF. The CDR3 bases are TGTGCCAGCAGTCACACAACGAACACTGAAGCTTTCTTT.

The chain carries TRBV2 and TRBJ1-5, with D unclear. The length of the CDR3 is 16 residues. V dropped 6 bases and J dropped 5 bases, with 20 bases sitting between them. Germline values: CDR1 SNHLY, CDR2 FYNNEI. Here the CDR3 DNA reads TGTGCCAGCAGCCTGAACAAGGGCGGGAGCTATCAGCCCCAGCATTTT. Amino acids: CASSLNKGGSYQPQHF.

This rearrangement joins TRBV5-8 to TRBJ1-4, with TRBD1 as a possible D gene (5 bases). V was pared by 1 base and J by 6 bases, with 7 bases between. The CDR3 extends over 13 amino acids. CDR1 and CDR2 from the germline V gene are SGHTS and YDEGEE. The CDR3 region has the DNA TGTGCCAGCAGCTTGTTCAGGGATGAAAAACTGTTTTTT. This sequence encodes CASSLFRDEKLFF.

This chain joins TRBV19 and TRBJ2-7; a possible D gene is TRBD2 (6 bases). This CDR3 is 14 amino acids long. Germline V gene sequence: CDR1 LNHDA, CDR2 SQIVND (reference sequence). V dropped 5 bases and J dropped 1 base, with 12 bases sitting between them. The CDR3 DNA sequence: TGTGCCAGTAGTGCGACTAGAGGGTCCTACGAGCAGTACTTC. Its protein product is CASSATRGSYEQYF.

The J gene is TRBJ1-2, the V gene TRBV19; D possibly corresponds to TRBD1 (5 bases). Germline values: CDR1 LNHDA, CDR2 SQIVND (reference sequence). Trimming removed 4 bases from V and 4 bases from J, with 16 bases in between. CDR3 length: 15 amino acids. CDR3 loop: CASSTVRDPGYGYTF. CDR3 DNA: TGTGCCAGTAGTACCGTCAGGGATCCGGGCTATGGCTACACCTTC.

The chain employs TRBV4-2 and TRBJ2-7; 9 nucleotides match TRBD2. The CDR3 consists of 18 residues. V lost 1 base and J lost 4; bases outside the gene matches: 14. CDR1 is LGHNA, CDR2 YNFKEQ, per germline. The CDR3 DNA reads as TGTGCCAGCAGCCAAGGAAGGCTGGCTAGCGGGGCCCATTACGAGCAGTACTTC. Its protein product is CASSQGRLASGAHYEQYF.

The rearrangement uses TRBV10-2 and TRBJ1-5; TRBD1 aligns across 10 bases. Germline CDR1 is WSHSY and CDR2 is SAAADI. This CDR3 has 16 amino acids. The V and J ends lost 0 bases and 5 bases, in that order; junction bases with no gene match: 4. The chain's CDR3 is CASSESTGGGYQPQHF. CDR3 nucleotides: TGCGCCAGCAGTGAGTCGACAGGGGGCGGGTATCAGCCCCAGCATTTT.

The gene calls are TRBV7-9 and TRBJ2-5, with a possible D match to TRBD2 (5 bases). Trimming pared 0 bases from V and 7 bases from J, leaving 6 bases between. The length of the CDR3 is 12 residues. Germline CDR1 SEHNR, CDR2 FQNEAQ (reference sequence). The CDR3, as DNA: TGTGCCAGCAGCTTAGCCGCGGGGACCCAGTACTTC. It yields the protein CASSLAAGTQYF.

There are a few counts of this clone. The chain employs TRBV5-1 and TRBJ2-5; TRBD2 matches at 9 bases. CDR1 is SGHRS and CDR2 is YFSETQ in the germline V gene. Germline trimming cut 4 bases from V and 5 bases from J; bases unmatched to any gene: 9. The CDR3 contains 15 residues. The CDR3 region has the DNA TGCGCCAGCAGCCCTGCGGGGGGGCAGAGGGAGACCCAGTACTTC. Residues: CASSPAGGQRETQYF.

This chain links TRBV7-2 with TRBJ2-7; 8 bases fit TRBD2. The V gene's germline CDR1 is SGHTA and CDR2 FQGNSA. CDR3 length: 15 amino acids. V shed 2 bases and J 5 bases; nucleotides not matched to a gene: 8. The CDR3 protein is CASSLFGLAFDEQYF. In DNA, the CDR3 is TGTGCCAGCAGCTTATTCGGACTAGCTTTCGACGAGCAGTACTTC.

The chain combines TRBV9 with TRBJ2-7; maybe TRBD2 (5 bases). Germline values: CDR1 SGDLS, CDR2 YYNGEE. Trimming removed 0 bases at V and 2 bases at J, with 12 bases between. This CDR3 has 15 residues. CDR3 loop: CASSVATGWTYEQYF. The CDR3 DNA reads TGTGCCAGCAGCGTAGCTACGGGATGGACCTACGAGCAGTACTTC.

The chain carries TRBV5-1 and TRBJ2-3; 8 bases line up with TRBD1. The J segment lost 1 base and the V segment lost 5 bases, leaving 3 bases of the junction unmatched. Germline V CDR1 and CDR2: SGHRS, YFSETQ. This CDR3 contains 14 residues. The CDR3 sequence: CASSQGQGTDTQYF. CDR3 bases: TGCGCCAGCAGTCAGGGACAGGGCACAGATACGCAGTATTTT.

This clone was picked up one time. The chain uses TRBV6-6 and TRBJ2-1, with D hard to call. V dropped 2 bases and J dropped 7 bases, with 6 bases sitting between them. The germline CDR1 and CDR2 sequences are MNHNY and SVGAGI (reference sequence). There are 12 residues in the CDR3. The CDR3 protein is CASSYVKNEQFF. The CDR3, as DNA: TGTGCCAGCAGTTACGTTAAAAATGAGCAGTTCTTC.

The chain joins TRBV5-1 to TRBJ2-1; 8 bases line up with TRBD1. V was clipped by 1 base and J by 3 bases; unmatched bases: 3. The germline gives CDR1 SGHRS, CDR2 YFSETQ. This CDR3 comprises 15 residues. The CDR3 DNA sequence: TGCGCCAGCAGCTTGAGACAGGGGAGCTACAATGAGCAGTTCTTC. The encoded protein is CASSLRQGSYNEQFF.

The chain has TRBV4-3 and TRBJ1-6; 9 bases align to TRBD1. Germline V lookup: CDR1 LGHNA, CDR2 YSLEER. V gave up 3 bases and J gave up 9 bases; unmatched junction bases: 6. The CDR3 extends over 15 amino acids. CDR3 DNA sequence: TGCGCCAGCAGCCAGGTGGACAGGGGAGGTTCACCCCTCCACTTT. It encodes CASSQVDRGGSPLHF.

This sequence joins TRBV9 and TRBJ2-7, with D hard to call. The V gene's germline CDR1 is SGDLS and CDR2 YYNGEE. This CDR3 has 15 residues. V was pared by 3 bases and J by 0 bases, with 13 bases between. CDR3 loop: CASSERPSSSYEQYF. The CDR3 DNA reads TGTGCCAGCAGCGAGCGACCCAGTAGCTCCTACGAGCAGTACTTC.

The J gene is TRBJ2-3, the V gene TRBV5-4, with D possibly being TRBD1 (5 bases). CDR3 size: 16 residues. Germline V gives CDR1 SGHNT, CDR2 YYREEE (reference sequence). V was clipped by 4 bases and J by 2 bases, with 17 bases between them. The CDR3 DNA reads TGTGCCAGCAGCGGGGATGCGTGGGGCTCCACAGATACGCAGTATTTT. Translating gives CASSGDAWGSTDTQYF.

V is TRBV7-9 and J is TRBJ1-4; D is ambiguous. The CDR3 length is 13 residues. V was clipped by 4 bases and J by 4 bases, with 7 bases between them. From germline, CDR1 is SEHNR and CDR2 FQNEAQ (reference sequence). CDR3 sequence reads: CASSSAGNEKLFF. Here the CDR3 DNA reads TGTGCCAGCAGCTCGGCGGGTAATGAAAAACTGTTTTTT.

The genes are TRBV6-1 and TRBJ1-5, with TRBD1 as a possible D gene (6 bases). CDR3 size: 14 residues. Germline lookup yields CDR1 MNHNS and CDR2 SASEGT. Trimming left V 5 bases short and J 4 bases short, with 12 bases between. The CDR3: CASSNRVGNQPQHF. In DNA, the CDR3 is TGTGCCAGCAGTAACAGGGTGGGGAATCAGCCCCAGCATTTT.

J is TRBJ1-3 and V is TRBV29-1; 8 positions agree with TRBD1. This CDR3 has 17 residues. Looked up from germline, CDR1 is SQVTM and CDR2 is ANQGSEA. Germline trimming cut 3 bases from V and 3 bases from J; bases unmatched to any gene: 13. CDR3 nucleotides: TGCAGCGTTGATCAGACGTGGACAGGGAGGGATGGAAACACCATATATTTT. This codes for CSVDQTWTGRDGNTIYF.

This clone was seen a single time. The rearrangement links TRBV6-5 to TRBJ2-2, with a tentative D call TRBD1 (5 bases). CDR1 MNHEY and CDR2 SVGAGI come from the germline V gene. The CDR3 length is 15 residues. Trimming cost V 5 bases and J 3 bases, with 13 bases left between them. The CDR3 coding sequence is TGTGCCAGCAGTCCCCCGGACACTTACACCGGGGAGCTGTTTTTT. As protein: CASSPPDTYTGELFF.

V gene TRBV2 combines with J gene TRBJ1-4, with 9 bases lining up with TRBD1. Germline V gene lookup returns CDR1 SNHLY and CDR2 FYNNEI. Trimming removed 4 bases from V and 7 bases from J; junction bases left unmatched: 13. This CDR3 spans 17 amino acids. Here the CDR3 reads CASSVDDRTGDGEKLFF. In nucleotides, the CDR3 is TGTGCCAGCAGTGTGGACGACCGGACAGGGGATGGTGAAAAACTGTTTTTT.

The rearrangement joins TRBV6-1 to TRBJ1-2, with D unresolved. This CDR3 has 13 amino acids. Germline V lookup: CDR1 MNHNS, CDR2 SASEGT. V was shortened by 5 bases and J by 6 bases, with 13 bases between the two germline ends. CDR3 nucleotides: TGTGCCAGCAGTACTAGTGCATCCGATGGCTACACCTTC. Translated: CASSTSASDGYTF.